Given below is one T cell receptor beta chain in context. Germline CDR1 reads SGHTA; CDR2 reads FQGNSA. The CDR3 spans 13 residues. Trimming shortened V by 2 bases and J by 11 bases, and 13 bases separated the two germline ends. Sequencing used immunoSEQ multiplex PCR; TCRdb keeps in-frame clones, though not all of them. The data contain tens of thousands of clones, more than 85% of them singletons. This record belongs to a study of T cell changes during pregnancy in multiple sclerosis. The genes are TRBV7-2 and TRBJ1-5; maybe TRBD1 (5 bases). The specimen was peripheral blood, collected in the first trimester of pregnancy. This receptor was obtained from a female donor in good health, enrolled as a control in a pregnancy study. CDR3 in amino acids: CASSLNSRGSQHF. The CDR3 nucleotides are TGTGCCAGCAGCTTAAACAGCCGGGGGTCCCAGCATTTT.